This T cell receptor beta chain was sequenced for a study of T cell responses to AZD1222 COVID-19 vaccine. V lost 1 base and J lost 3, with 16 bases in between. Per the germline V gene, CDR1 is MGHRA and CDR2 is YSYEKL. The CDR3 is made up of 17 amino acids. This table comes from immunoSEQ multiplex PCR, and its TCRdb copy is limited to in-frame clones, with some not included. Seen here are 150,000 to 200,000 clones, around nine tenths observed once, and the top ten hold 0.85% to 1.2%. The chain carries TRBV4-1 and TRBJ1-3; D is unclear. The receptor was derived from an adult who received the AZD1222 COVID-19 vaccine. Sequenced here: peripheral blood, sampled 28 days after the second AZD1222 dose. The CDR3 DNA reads TGCGCCAGCAGCCAAGTTGGGCCCGTAGGGTATGGAAACACCATATATTTT. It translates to CASSQVGPVGYGNTIYF.